Below are 19 T cell receptor beta chains sequenced from a single sample in a study of T cell responses to AZD1222 COVID-19 vaccine. Profiled with immunoSEQ multiplex PCR; TCRdb holds only in-frame clones, not every one. The sample has approximately 140,000 clones; around 95% are singletons. The specimen comprised peripheral blood, sampled on day 0 of AZD1222 vaccination. The receptor source for this set is an adult in good health.

V gene TRBV19 combines with J gene TRBJ1-1; D gene unclear. Germline lookup yields CDR1 LNHDA and CDR2 SQIVND (reference sequence). V lost 5 bases and J lost 3, with 13 bases in between. The CDR3 runs 14 residues. CDR3 loop: CASSPVLVYTEAFF. The CDR3 nucleotides read TGTGCCAGTAGTCCCGTTTTGGTCTACACTGAAGCTTTCTTT.

The chain carries TRBV5-1 and TRBJ1-2; tentatively, D is TRBD1 (6 bases). V dropped 0 bases and J dropped 3 bases, with 12 bases sitting between them. This CDR3 has 15 amino acids. Germline CDR1 and CDR2: SGHRS and YFSETQ. CDR3 protein: CASSLAAWGHYGYTF. The CDR3 DNA reads TGCGCCAGCAGCTTGGCCGCGTGGGGGCACTATGGCTACACCTTC.

The CDR3 nucleotides are TGTGCCAGCAGCTACGGGGCGAGAAATTCACCCCTCCACTTT. Its protein is CASSYGARNSPLHF. The chain has TRBV19 and TRBJ1-6, with D possibly TRBD1 on 5 matching bases. V was cut by 9 bases and J by 7 bases, with 16 bases left in between. CDR3 size: 14 residues. Looked up from germline, CDR1 is LNHDA and CDR2 is SQIVND (reference sequence).

The V call is TRBV27, the J call TRBJ2-4; 8 bases map to TRBD1. This CDR3 spans 18 amino acids. Germline V gives CDR1 MNHEY, CDR2 SMNVEV (reference sequence). With V trimmed by 2 bases and J by 0 bases, 9 bases remained unmatched. CDR3 in DNA: TGTGCCAGCAGTTTACAGGGGGCAAGTAAGGTAGCCAAAAACATTCAGTACTTC. It yields the protein CASSLQGASKVAKNIQYF.

V is TRBV4-2 and J is TRBJ1-1; D possibly corresponds to TRBD1 (6 bases). V was trimmed by 4 bases and J by 0 bases, leaving 12 bases between them. The CDR3 consists of 15 residues. Looked up from germline, CDR1 is LGHNA and CDR2 is YNFKEQ. The CDR3 loop is CASSPQGLLNTEAFF. The CDR3 bases are TGTGCCAGCAGCCCCCAGGGGCTCTTGAACACTGAAGCTTTCTTT.

The chain carries TRBV4-1 and TRBJ1-2; tentative D call: TRBD1 (6 bases). Germline-derived CDR1 and CDR2 are MGHRA and YSYEKL. Trimming cost V 1 base and J 0 bases, with 12 bases left between them. CDR3 length: 16 residues. DNA of the CDR3: TGCGCCAGCAGCCAAGCGGACAGCAGTTCTAACTATGGCTACACCTTC. Translating it yields CASSQADSSSNYGYTF.

The chain uses TRBV7-2 and TRBJ1-2; D gene ambiguous. CDR3 length: 13 amino acids. The germline V gene encodes CDR1 SGHTA and CDR2 FQGNSA. The V and J ends lost 5 bases and 2 bases respectively, with 9 bases between them. The CDR3 nucleotides are TGTGCCAGCAGCCCCGAGACCAACTATGGCTACACCTTC. Residues: CASSPETNYGYTF.

The table lists this clone with a count of one. This rearrangement joins TRBV2 to TRBJ1-1, with 9 bases matching TRBD1. This CDR3 comprises 16 residues. V lost 1 base to trimming and J lost 4 bases; unmatched junction nucleotides: 7. Germline values: CDR1 SNHLY, CDR2 FYNNEI. The CDR3: CASSEGGTGSGTEAFF. The CDR3 DNA is TGTGCCAGCAGTGAAGGGGGGACAGGGAGTGGCACTGAAGCTTTCTTT.

V is TRBV6-5 and J is TRBJ2-3, with D hard to call. Deletions cut 7 bases from V and 0 bases from J, with 11 bases between. The germline V gene encodes CDR1 MNHEY and CDR2 SVGAGI. CDR3 size: 14 residues. The CDR3 region has the DNA TGTGCCAGCACCATCGGGTCCAGCACAGATACGCAGTATTTT. It yields the protein CASTIGSSTDTQYF.

The chain uses TRBV10-1 and TRBJ2-3, with D possibly being TRBD2 (5 bases). V was shortened by 2 bases and J by 2 bases, with 8 bases between the two germline ends. CDR1 is WNHNN, CDR2 SYGVQD, per germline (reference sequence). The CDR3 has 14 residues. This chain's CDR3 is CASSELAFTDTQYF. The CDR3 coding sequence is TGCGCCAGCAGTGAGCTAGCCTTCACAGATACGCAGTATTTT.

The chain carries TRBV19 and TRBJ1-5; D remains ambiguous. Germline V gene data show CDR1 as LNHDA and CDR2 as SQIVND (reference sequence). The CDR3 length is 14 residues. Trimming cost V 5 bases and J 2 bases, with 10 bases left between them. CDR3: CASSFSTGNQPQHF. CDR3 in DNA: TGTGCCAGTAGTTTCAGTACTGGCAATCAGCCCCAGCATTTT.

CDR3 in DNA: TGTGCCAGCAGTCCACCCCCGCGAGGGGGCGTGACTGAAGCTTTCTTT. This codes for CASSPPPRGGVTEAFF. The rearrangement links TRBV27 to TRBJ1-1; TRBD1 matches 7 bases. V was clipped by 5 bases and J by 5 bases; unmatched bases: 14. Germline V gene sequence: CDR1 MNHEY, CDR2 SMNVEV (reference sequence). CDR3 length: 16 residues.

This rearrangement joins TRBV5-4 to TRBJ2-1; D is possibly TRBD1 or TRBD2 (5 bases each). The CDR3 totals 15 residues. Germline assignment: CDR1 SGHNT and CDR2 YYREEE (reference sequence). V was pared by 0 bases and J by 6 bases, with 13 bases between. CDR3 coding DNA: TGTGCCAGCAGCTTGGCGGGGCTTTCAGGCAATGAGCAGTTCTTC. It encodes CASSLAGLSGNEQFF.

This chain joins TRBV6-5 and TRBJ2-4, with a possible D match to TRBD1 (5 bases). From germline, CDR1 is MNHEY and CDR2 SVGAGI. The CDR3 is 15 amino acids. Trimming cost V 0 bases and J 7 bases, with 13 bases left between them. CDR3 sequence: CASSYSTQGYNIQYF. The CDR3 nucleotides read TGTGCCAGCAGTTACTCGACCCAGGGTTATAACATTCAGTACTTC.

V is TRBV12-3 or TRBV12-4 and J is TRBJ1-2; 7 positions agree with TRBD1. The CDR3 extends over 13 amino acids. The V and J ends lost 4 bases and 5 bases, in that order; junction bases with no gene match: 4. DNA of the CDR3: TGTGCCAGCAGTTCCCGGACAGGTTATGGCTACACCTTC. Translated: CASSSRTGYGYTF.

The chain carries TRBV7-2 and TRBJ1-4, with D maybe TRBD1 (6 bases). Germline CDR1 SGHTA, CDR2 FQGNSA. This CDR3 contains 15 residues. V dropped 1 base and J dropped 5 bases, with 11 bases sitting between them. CDR3 nucleotides: TGTGCCAGCAGCTTAGACAGGGCGGTGAATGAAAAACTGTTTTTT. Its translation: CASSLDRAVNEKLFF. Looking up the rest from reference TRBV7-2 and TRBJ1-4 gives the full variable domain: GAGVSQSPSNKVTEKGKDVELRCDPISGHTALYWYRQSLGQGLEFLIYFQGNSAPDKSGLPSDRFSAERTGGSVSTLTIQRTQQEDSAVYLCASSLDRAVNEKLFFGSGTQLSVL.

With regard to this clone: A read error may produce the germline difference seen at one junction end. The rearrangement links TRBV5-1 to TRBJ2-2; D unresolved. CDR3 size: 14 residues. The germline V gene has CDR1 SGHRS and CDR2 YFSETQ. The DNA for the CDR3 is TGCGCCACCAGCTTGGCCGAACGTCCCGGGGAGCTGTTTTTT. It yields the protein CATSLAERPGELFF.

This rearrangement joins TRBV13 to TRBJ1-5, with a possible D match to TRBD1 (6 bases). The CDR3 runs to 15 residues. The germline V gene encodes CDR1 PRHDT and CDR2 FYEKMQ (reference sequence). Between the trimmed V and J ends, which lost 4 bases and 5 bases, there was a span of 15 bases. As DNA, the CDR3 is TGTGCCAGCAGCTCTCACAGGGATCTTGATCAGCCCCAGCATTTT. Translated, it gives CASSSHRDLDQPQHF.

V usage is TRBV14 and J usage is TRBJ1-1, with 8 positions matching TRBD1. In germline, CDR1 is SGHDN, CDR2 FVKESK. V shed 4 bases and J 5 bases; nucleotides not matched to a gene: 9. This CDR3 contains 15 residues. The CDR3 region has the DNA TGTGCCAGCAGCCTTTACAGGGGGAGTAGAACTGAAGCTTTCTTT. Translated: CASSLYRGSRTEAFF. The whole variable domain, filled in from reference TRBV14 and TRBJ1-1, reads EAGVTQFPSHSVIEKGQTVTLRCDPISGHDNLYWYRRVMGKEIKFLLHFVKESKQDESGMPNNRFLAERTGGTYSTLKVQPAELEDSGVYFCASSLYRGSRTEAFFGQGTRLTVV.